What follows is one T cell receptor (beta chain) and its context. No antigen is known for it. Per-base qualities were not stored, and no clone one base away is much larger. The cohort consisted of hundreds of healthy bone marrow donors. All cohort members were sampled while nominally healthy, although unrecorded immune exposures were likely present. The donor was CMV seropositive and was included in the group of 250 to 300 seropositive cohort members. A peripheral blood sample was collected from each donor, and TCR beta sequencing was performed on peripheral blood mononuclear cells. Genomic DNA extraction from the blood cell samples was performed with the Qiagen DNeasy Blood Extraction Kit. As encoded in the germline V gene, CDR1 is MGHRA while CDR2 is YSYEKL. Trimming accounts for 0 bases at V and 6 bases at J, while the number of junction bases matched to no gene is 9. The CDR3, cysteine through phenylalanine, is 17 amino acids long. Only the CDR3 part of the read is kept: 51 bases, read in frame from the first base.

This specimen comes from a study of cytomegalovirus exposure and HLA in healthy donors (dated by TCRdb to 2017 to 2019). Broadly, across the study: According to an earlier analysis of a few hundred of the donors, about 190 million T cells yielded some 110 million unique TCR beta sequences and roughly 280 Gb of sequence data. The study aimed to test whether cataloging public T cell receptors could reveal signatures of past pathogen exposure. The number of typed donors differed by locus: about 629-640 for A, B, C, DRB1 and DQB1; approximately 540 for DQA1; approximately 600 for DPA1; and some 430 for DPB1. Genome-wide SNP genotypes for about three fifths of the roughly 700 donors were used in a later genetic analysis, which treated that subset as a discovery cohort. An early release covering roughly 600 HLA-typed donors comprised 250 to 350 gigabases of sequencing data and roughly 86 million unique TCR sequences. A later analysis re-examined previously published TCR beta repertoires from 610 or so donors and added high-resolution HLA genotyping to investigate patterns of TCR occurrence. All discovery cohort repertoires had been generated using a single sequencing platform. Among the roughly 400 genotyped donors, more than 70% belonged to the genetic ancestry cluster associated with self-reported Caucasian donors. Across around 400 genotyped donors of the cohort, an average of roughly 230,000 unique TCR beta nucleotide sequences per donor were sequenced, and around 20% of those sequences were non-productive. A separate validation cohort of over a hundred different subjects was used in addition to the 666-subject first cohort. About five DR-DQ haplotypes were treated as single units for association and clustering because of strong linkage in the cohort. The study combined high-throughput TCR immunosequencing, statistical association of individual TCRs with disease status, and machine learning to predict cytomegalovirus infection status. The study profiled the T cell repertoires of fewer than 850 subjects by immunosequencing and related them to cytomegalovirus serostatus. HLA typing covered class I and class II loci at four-digit resolution. Rather than using new phenotypic data, the later analysis identified candidate immune exposures from TCR beta sequences and from how often those sequences occurred across donors. Donor age, sex, ethnicity and CMV serostatus were compiled alongside the repertoire data. An earlier analysis of 500 to 750 of the donors applied high-throughput TCR beta sequencing to assess whether each TCR beta V gene segment acted as functional or pseudogenic. Study-wide findings and limitations: Compared with equally common non-associated chains, HLA-associated TCR beta chains in a later analysis were more clonally expanded and had lower generation probabilities. An earlier analysis of approximately 590 of the donors showed that most TCR beta V segments appeared in productive rearrangements either about 87% or about 30% of the time, which broadly matched IMGT annotations. Because HLA typing was missing for some donors at each locus, association tests included only the typed subset. An association between a missense DCLRE1C variant and V-gene and J-gene trimming of TCR beta chains was found in a later genetic analysis and replicated in an independent cohort. Assigning TCR associations to individual alleles was difficult when HLA alleles, especially DR and DQ, strongly co-occurred. Because the 87-base-pair reads could not distinguish some IMGT-functional V segments, including TRBV6-2 and TRBV6-3, those segments were excluded. Sequencing depth was assumed to be roughly uniform across donors in the presence/absence analyses, though that assumption may not hold. In vitro tests confirmed that a few of the cytomegalovirus-associated TCR beta chains recognize cytomegalovirus antigens. According to a later analysis, parvovirus B19, influenza, CMV and Epstein-Barr virus appeared linked to several top co-occurrence clusters. While some public TCRs were present in many individuals, most TCR sequences turned up only very rarely across donors. In this cohort, only TCR beta chains were sequenced, and detectable features were limited by the absence of alpha or paired-chain data. In both the original and validation cohorts, the classifier was reported to diagnose cytomegalovirus status with high specificity and sensitivity. It was suggested by the authors that the approach could potentially be generalized to other disease states and immunological phenotypes. A later analysis found that most CMV-associated TCR beta chains appeared HLA-restricted, with HLA associations seemingly driven largely by CMV exposure. In a later analysis, the rate of TCR association differed among HLA loci, with DRB1 alleles having the most associated TCRs and HLA-C alleles having the fewest. Because counts were too low, approximately 15 rarely observed V segments, including chromosome 9 orphons, were excluded from the earlier analysis of some 590 of the donors. In a later analysis, some 18,000 TCR beta sequences were associated with specific HLA alleles at a false discovery rate of 0.05. Linkage disequilibrium might explain the correlated functional status among segregating V segments, but an unknown experimental factor could not be excluded. CMV serostatus was the only immune exposure information available for the cohort. A cluster of highly shared sequence variants was judged likely to represent a technical artifact of the sequencing pipeline. In the study, approximately 160 TCR beta chains were listed as associated with cytomegalovirus. According to a later genetic analysis, donors in an Asian-associated ancestry cluster had fewer N-insertions in productive TCRs than the approximately 710-donor mean. A further reported finding was that TCR beta sequences accurately predicted the HLA-A and HLA-B alleles for most subjects in the first cohort.

Libraries came from the immunoSEQ multiplex PCR assay. For the multiplex PCR, a mixture combining 60 forward primers for TCR Vbeta segments and 13 reverse primers for TCR Jbeta segments was used. The CDR3 region of rearranged TCR beta genes was amplified from genomic DNA with a multiplex PCR assay. On the Illumina HiSeq System, the amplified TCR beta libraries were sequenced as 87-base-pair reads. In the source study's methods: In a later analysis, roughly 80 million unique TCR beta chains were counted across the roughly 610 repertoires, and approximately 11 million of these chains were shared by at least two donors. A nearest-neighbor algorithm error-corrected the raw reads and collapsed the reads into unique sequences, merging closely related sequences to remove PCR and sequencing errors. Alignment of CDR3 sequences to IMGT reference sequences was used to assign V, D and J gene segments. For a sequence to be retained, at least a six-nucleotide match to both a V gene segment and a J gene segment was required. Rearrangements were called productive when the CDR3 lacked stop codons and stayed in frame with V and J; all others were non-productive. Following IMGT convention, CDR3 was defined as the stretch from the second conserved V-encoded cysteine up to the conserved J-encoded phenylalanine. Sequences without an unambiguous match to a single V gene segment were excluded from the earlier analysis of a few hundred of the donors. An earlier analysis of just under 600 of the donors called V segments functional above 56.7% productive rearrangements and segregating when the between-donor standard deviation exceeded 5%. A statistical classification framework was built for diagnosing cytomegalovirus status from the catalog of TCR beta chain sequences. A later analysis assigned V and J genes by comparing TCR nucleotide sequences with IMGT/GENE-DB human TR gene sequences. A later analysis assigned CDR3 sequences and most-parsimonious VDJ recombination scenarios with the TCRdist pipeline. In a later analysis, every TCR beta chain was defined by the combination of its CDR3 amino acid sequence and its V-gene family, and reads without a unique V-gene family were dropped. In a later analysis, 500 to 650 highly shared, low-generation-probability nucleotide sequences were removed to address suspected cross-contamination and a sequencing artifact. For each public chain, a later analysis derived a clonal expansion index from normalized ranks of inferred template counts within each repertoire. Generation probabilities in a later analysis came from a VDJ recombination model fitted to out-of-frame rearrangements, and those results were checked against IGoR. In a later analysis, hypergeometric tests were used to score TCR-TCR, TCR-HLA and TCR-CMV co-occurrence, with a repertoire-size bias correction applied to TCR pairs. False discovery rates were estimated in a later analysis by permuting HLA or CMV assignments 20 times. In a later analysis, co-occurring TCRs were grouped using DBSCAN, with TCRdist sequence similarity added in when clustering inside HLA-allele-positive subsets. Repertoires with fewer than 30,000 or more than 120,000 public chains, plus five repertoires with anomalous nucleotide sharing, were excluded from co-occurrence clustering. TCRdb re-hosts the immuneACCESS table, in-frame sequences only. Its copies lack some clones; in the studies checked, an unresolved V gene accounts for under half of them, and the cause for the rest is not known. V, J and clone size are taken as reported in that table, and D and trimming were inferred from the DNA itself. The sample includes about 160,000 clones, with roughly four fifths observed a single time. The top ten clonotypes cover roughly 0.99% of the sample.

Sequencing input: PBMCs. The sequence was collected from a girl aged 2 to 10 in good health and CMV-seropositive. Recombination joined TRBV4-1 with TRBJ2-1, and TRBD2 aligns with 9 junction nucleotides. CDR3 protein: CASSQDVAGGRANEQFF. The nucleotide sequence is TGCGCCAGCAGCCAAGATGTGGCGGGCGGGAGGGCCAATGAGCAGTTCTTC.